The 7 T cell receptor beta chains below come from one sample, sequenced in a study of PD-1 blockade in classical Hodgkin lymphoma. Data came from immunoSEQ multiplex PCR; TCRdb stores just in-frame clones and leaves some out. Of 20,000 to 25,000 clones in the sample, approximately 69% were seen once. Every patient was affected by relapse after autologous stem cell transplantation, while exposure to brentuximab vedotin was not uniform. The sequencing used peripheral blood mononuclear cells (PBMCs), collected at baseline. The receptors here all came from a human donor with classical Hodgkin lymphoma.

The table lists this clone with a count of one. The V call is TRBV5-5, the J call TRBJ2-1, with D perhaps matching TRBD1 or TRBD2 (5 bases each). V shed 0 bases and J shed 6 bases, with 16 bases lying between them. In germline, CDR1 is SGHKS, CDR2 YYEKEE (reference sequence). The CDR3 spans 16 residues. The CDR3 DNA reads TGTGCCAGCAGCTTGGCTGGGGCCGGACTCCCCAATGAGCAGTTCTTC. It translates to CASSLAGAGLPNEQFF.

This chain joins TRBV28 and TRBJ2-7; D unclear. CDR1 and CDR2 (germline): MDHEN, SYDVKM. The CDR3 extends over 11 amino acids. The V and J ends lost 6 bases and 3 bases respectively, with 6 bases between them. The CDR3 here is CASRRNYEQYF. The CDR3 coding sequence is TGTGCCAGCAGGCGAAACTACGAGCAGTACTTC.

The chain uses TRBV7-2 and TRBJ2-3; D is undetermined. Germline values: CDR1 SGHTA, CDR2 FQGNSA. CDR3 length: 15 residues. Trimming removed 1 base from V and 2 bases from J, with 10 bases in between. The CDR3: CASSLVASYTDTQYF. The DNA of the CDR3 is TGTGCCAGCAGCTTAGTTGCCAGTTACACAGATACGCAGTATTTT.

V gene TRBV7-8 combines with J gene TRBJ2-7; unclear D gene. Germline V gene data show CDR1 as SGHVS and CDR2 as FQNEAQ. The CDR3 has 14 amino acids. The germline V and J ends were trimmed by 4 bases and 6 bases, with 16 bases remaining between them. CDR3 sequence (DNA): TGTGCCAGCAGCTCTACTGGGCAAAGATTCGAGCAGTACTTC. This gives the protein CASSSTGQRFEQYF.

The chain links TRBV10-3 to TRBJ2-2, with TRBD2 matching 10 bases. J gave up 4 bases and V 0 bases, and 8 bases lay outside the gene matches. Germline assignment: CDR1 ENHRY and CDR2 SYGVKD. The CDR3 consists of 18 residues. The DNA of the CDR3 is TGTGCCATCAGTGAGTCCCAGCGGGGGGGCCGGAGCACCGGGGAGCTGTTTTTT. It encodes CAISESQRGGRSTGELFF.

The chain combines TRBV7-9 with TRBJ2-5; no clear D gene. CDR1 and CDR2 from the germline V gene are SEHNR and FQNEAQ (reference sequence). V was trimmed by 0 bases and J by 1 base, leaving 6 bases between them. The CDR3 runs 14 residues. The DNA of the CDR3 is TGTGCCAGCAGCTTAGCCAGCCTCCAAGAGACCCAGTACTTC. Translation gives CASSLASLQETQYF.

The chain joins TRBV30 to TRBJ1-1; D ambiguous. The V end was cut by 3 bases, the J end by 0 bases, with 20 bases between. The CDR3 has 17 residues. Germline CDR1 reads GTSNPN; CDR2 reads SVGIG (reference sequence). The CDR3 spells CAWSKTGVPRLNTEAFF. In DNA form, the CDR3 reads TGTGCCTGGAGCAAAACCGGGGTTCCGCGATTGAACACTGAAGCTTTCTTT. Full variable domain (outside the CDR3, taken from reference TRBV30 and TRBJ1-1): SQTIHQWPATLVQPVGSPLSLECTVEGTSNPNLYWYRQAAGRGLQLLFYSVGIGQISSEVPQNLSASRPQDRQFILSSKKLLLSDSGFYLCAWSKTGVPRLNTEAFFGQGTRLTVV.